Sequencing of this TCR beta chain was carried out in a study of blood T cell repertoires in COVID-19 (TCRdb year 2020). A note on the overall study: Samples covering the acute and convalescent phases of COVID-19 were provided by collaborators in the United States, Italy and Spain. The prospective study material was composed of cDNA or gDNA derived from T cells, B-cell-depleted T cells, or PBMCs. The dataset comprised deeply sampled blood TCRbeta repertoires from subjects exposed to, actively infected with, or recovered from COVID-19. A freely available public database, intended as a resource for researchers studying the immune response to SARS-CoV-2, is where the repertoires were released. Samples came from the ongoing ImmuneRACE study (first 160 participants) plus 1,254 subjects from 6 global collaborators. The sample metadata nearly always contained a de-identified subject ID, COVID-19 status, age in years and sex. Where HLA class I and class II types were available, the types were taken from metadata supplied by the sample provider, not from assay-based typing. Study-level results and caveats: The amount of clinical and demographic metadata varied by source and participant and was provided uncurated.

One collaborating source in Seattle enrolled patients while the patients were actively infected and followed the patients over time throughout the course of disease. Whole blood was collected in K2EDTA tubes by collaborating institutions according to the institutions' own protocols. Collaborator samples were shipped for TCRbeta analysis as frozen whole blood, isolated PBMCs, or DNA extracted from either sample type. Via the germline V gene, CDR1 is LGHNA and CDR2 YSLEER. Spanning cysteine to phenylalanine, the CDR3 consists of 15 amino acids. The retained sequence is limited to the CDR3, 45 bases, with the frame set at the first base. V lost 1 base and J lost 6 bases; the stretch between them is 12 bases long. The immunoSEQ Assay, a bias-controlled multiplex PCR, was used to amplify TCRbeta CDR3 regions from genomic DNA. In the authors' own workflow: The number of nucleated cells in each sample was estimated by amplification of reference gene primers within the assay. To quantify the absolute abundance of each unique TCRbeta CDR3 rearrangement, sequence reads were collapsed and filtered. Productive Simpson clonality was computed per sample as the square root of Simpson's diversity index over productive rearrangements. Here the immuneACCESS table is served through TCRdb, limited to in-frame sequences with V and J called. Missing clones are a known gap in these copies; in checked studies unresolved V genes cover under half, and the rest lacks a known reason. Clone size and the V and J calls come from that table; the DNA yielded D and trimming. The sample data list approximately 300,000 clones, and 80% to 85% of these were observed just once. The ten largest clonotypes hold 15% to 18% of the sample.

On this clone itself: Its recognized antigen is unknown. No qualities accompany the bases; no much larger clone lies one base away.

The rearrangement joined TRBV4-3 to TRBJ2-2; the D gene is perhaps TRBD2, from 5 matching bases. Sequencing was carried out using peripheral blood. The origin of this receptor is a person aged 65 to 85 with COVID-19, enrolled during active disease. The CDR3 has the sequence CASSQVPISAGELFF. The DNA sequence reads TGCGCCAGCAGCCAAGTTCCTATTAGCGCCGGGGAGCTGTTTTTT.